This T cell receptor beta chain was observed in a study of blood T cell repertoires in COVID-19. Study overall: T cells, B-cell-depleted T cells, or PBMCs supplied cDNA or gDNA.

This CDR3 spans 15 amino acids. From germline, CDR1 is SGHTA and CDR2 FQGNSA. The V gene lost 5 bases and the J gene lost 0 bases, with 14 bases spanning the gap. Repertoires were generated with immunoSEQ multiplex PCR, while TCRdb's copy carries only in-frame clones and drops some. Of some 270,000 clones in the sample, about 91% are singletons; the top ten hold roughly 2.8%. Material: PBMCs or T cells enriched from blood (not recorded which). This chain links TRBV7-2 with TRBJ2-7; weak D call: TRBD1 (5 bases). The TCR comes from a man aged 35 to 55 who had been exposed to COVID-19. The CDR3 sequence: CASSVGASNSYEQYF. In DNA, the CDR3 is TGTGCCAGCAGCGTTGGGGCTTCTAACTCCTACGAGCAGTACTTC.